This is a list of T cell receptor beta chains from one sample in a study of blood T cell repertoires in COVID-19. TCRdb keeps only in-frame clones here, not all; method: immunoSEQ multiplex PCR. The sample has about 68,000 clones; over 75% are singletons. The sequencing sample was made of peripheral blood. The source of these receptors is a man aged 50 to 60 with acute or convalescent COVID-19. The CDR3 runs from the conserved cysteine through the conserved F or W. D genes are given only for firm matches. The size of a clone is reported for some rows only, either as once, few or many, or as a class for expanded clones.

>.|TRBJ1-1|TRBV9|.
TGTGCCAGCAGCAGAGCGGGCCCCGCGGACACTGAAGCTTTCTTT
CASSRAGPADTEAFF
>few|TRBJ1-1|TRBV28|.
TGTGCCAGCAGTTTCCCGTACGGCACTGAAGCTTTCTTT
CASSFPYGTEAFF
>.|TRBJ1-5|TRBV2|TRBD1
TGTGCCAGCAGCTCACAGGGGGCGCGGGGTCAGCCCCAGCATTTT
CASSSQGARGQPQHF
>.|TRBJ2-6|TRBV9|.
TGTGCCAGCAGCGTCAATCCAGTCTCTGGGGCCAACGTCCTGACTTTC
CASSVNPVSGANVLTF
>.|TRBJ2-7|TRBV18|TRBD2
TGTGCCAGCTCACCTAGCGGGGGGGAGAGCGAGCAGTACTTC
CASSPSGGESEQYF
>.|TRBJ1-5|TRBV21-1|.
TGTGCCAGCAGCCGCCAGGGGGTGAGCAATCAGCCCCAGCATTTT
CASSRQGVSNQPQHF
>.|TRBJ1-2|TRBV20-1|.
TGCAGTGCTACAGGGGACTATGGCTACACCTTC
CSATGDYGYTF
>.|TRBJ2-1|TRBV5-1|TRBD2
TGCGCCAGCAGCTTGGGGACTAGCGGGGCCGCGGGGGAGCAGTTCTTC
CASSLGTSGAAGEQFF
>.|TRBJ2-5|TRBV5-1|TRBD1
TGCGCCAGCAGCTTGTCCCCAGGGGGTGGCACCCAGTACTTC
CASSLSPGGGTQYF
>.|TRBJ2-3|TRBV29-1|TRBD2
TGCAGCGTTGCGAGTAGCGGGGGGGGGACAGATACGCAGTATTTT
CSVASSGGGTDTQYF
>.|TRBJ1-1|TRBV5-4|.
TGTGCCAGCAGCTGGTTGGATGGGGCTTCGAACACTGAAGCTTTCTTT
CASSWLDGASNTEAFF
>.|TRBJ2-7|TRBV29-1|.
TGCAGCGCAGCGACCGCCTACGAGCAGTACTTC
CSAATAYEQYF
>.|TRBJ1-1|TRBV18|.
TGTGCCAGTGCAGAGAACACTGAAGCTTTCTTT
CASAENTEAFF
>.|TRBJ1-1|TRBV29-1|.
TGCAGCGTTGTCGACAGGGAAGCTTTCTTT
CSVVDREAFF
>.|TRBJ2-3|TRBV5-5|.
TGTGCCAGCAGCCCAGGGGGGCCTTACACAGATACGCAGTATTTT
CASSPGGPYTDTQYF
>.|TRBJ2-5|TRBV5-4|.
TGTGCCAGCAGCTTGAGGGGGGGTCAAGAGACCCAGTACTTC
CASSLRGGQETQYF
>.|TRBJ1-6|TRBV11-2|.
TGTGCCAGCAGATCACCCCGGGGGGGGCATCCACCCCTCCACTTT
CASRSPRGGHPPLHF
>many|TRBJ1-1|TRBV7-3|TRBD1
TGTGCCAGCAGCTCCCTAAGAGAGGACAGGGCTGAAGCTTTCTTT
CASSSLREDRAEAFF
>.|TRBJ2-1|TRBV9|TRBD2
TGTGCCAGCAGCGTGAGTGGACTAGCGGGGTTGAATGAGCAGTTCTTC
CASSVSGLAGLNEQFF
>.|TRBJ1-2|TRBV20-1|TRBD1
TGCAGTGCTAGTCGACAGGGGACCTATGGCTACACCTTC
CSASRQGTYGYTF
>.|TRBJ2-3|TRBV5-4|TRBD2
TGTGCCAGTACTCGAGCGGGGTCTAGCACAGATACGCAGTATTTT
CASTRAGSSTDTQYF
>.|TRBJ2-1|TRBV5-3|.
TGTGCCAGAAGCTTGTTTGTCGGGGTTATAAATGAGCAGTTCTTC
CARSLFVGVINEQFF
>.|TRBJ2-5|TRBV21-1|.
TGTGCCAGCAGCAAAGGACCGGCGGGGAGCCCCCAAGAGACCCAGTACTTC
CASSKGPAGSPQETQYF
>few|TRBJ1-6|TRBV27|.
TGTGCCAGCAGTTTGACAACCGGGAGCTCCTATAATTCACCCCTCCACTTT
CASSLTTGSSYNSPLHF
>.|TRBJ2-5|TRBV11-2|TRBD2
TGTGCCAGCCGCCTTTCGGGGGGGAGTGAGACCCAGTACTTC
CASRLSGGSETQYF
>.|TRBJ1-2|TRBV5-1|.
TGCGCCAGCAGCTTGGAGGCGGGATCCGGCTATGGCTACACCTTC
CASSLEAGSGYGYTF
>few|TRBJ1-2|TRBV6-5|.
TGTGCCAGCAGCGAGGGAAACAGCTACTATGGCTACACCTTC
CASSEGNSYYGYTF
>.|TRBJ2-1|TRBV5-1|.
TGCGCCAGCAGCTTACTCAGGAATAACAATGAGCAGTTCTTC
CASSLLRNNNEQFF
>.|TRBJ2-1|TRBV7-2|.
TGTGCCAGCAGCTTAGACTACTCCTACAATGAGCAGTTCTTC
CASSLDYSYNEQFF